The 20 T cell receptor beta chains below all came from one sample that was sequenced in a study of identical twins. Using its own MiXCR run on the 5' RACE reads, TCRdb lists one record per CDR3 protein. The sample gives under 900,000 distinct CDR3 sequences, roughly 12% of which show up once; roughly 1.6% is in the top ten. These data also featured in a second study, about yellow fever vaccine responses in identical twins.

Material: PBMCs. The receptors originated from a young woman in good health.

Only a few counts were recorded for this clonotype. The chain links TRBV11-1 to TRBJ2-3; the D gene is possibly TRBD2 (6 bases). Trimming removed 5 bases from V and 2 bases from J, with 23 bases in between. CDR3 length: 18 residues. Germline CDR1 and CDR2: SGHAT and FQDESV (reference sequence). CDR3 sequence (DNA): TGTGCCAGCAGCCAACGACCGGGACTTTTTCCTCACACAGATACGCAGTATTTT. Its protein product is CASSQRPGLFPHTDTQYF.

This clonotype has only a few counts. The chain employs TRBV5-5 and TRBJ2-1; D remains ambiguous. This CDR3 contains 15 residues. Germline V gives CDR1 SGHKS, CDR2 YYEKEE (reference sequence). V dropped 6 bases and J dropped 4 bases, with 17 bases sitting between them. In DNA, the CDR3 is TGTGCCAGCACCCTGGAGAGTCCCCATTACAATGAGCAGTTCTTC. Residues: CASTLESPHYNEQFF.

The V and J genes are TRBV25-1 and TRBJ1-6; 8 nucleotides align to TRBD1. The CDR3 is 14 amino acids. CDR1 is MGHDK, CDR2 SYGVNS, per germline. Trimming cost V 7 bases and J 7 bases; bases outside gene matches: 6. Here the CDR3 reads CASNEDRVNSPLHF. CDR3 coding DNA: TGTGCCAGCAACGAGGACAGGGTGAATTCACCCCTCCACTTT.

The rearrangement links TRBV28 to TRBJ2-3; the D gene is possibly TRBD2 (6 bases). Between the trimmed V and J ends, which lost 6 bases and 1 base, there was a span of 8 bases. The CDR3 is 13 residues long. In germline, CDR1 is MDHEN, CDR2 SYDVKM. The CDR3 protein is CASSWRGTDTQYF. As DNA, the CDR3 is TGTGCCAGCAGCTGGAGGGGCACAGATACGCAGTATTTT.

This clonotype was observed a handful of times. V usage is TRBV2 and J usage is TRBJ2-1, with D possibly TRBD1 on 6 matching bases. V was clipped by 6 bases and J by 6 bases, with 24 bases between them. CDR3 size: 17 residues. Germline V gene lookup returns CDR1 SNHLY and CDR2 FYNNEI. In DNA, the CDR3 is TGTGCCAGCAGGACTGCAAACAGGGCCGCTACAGCCAATGAGCAGTTCTTC. It yields the protein CASRTANRAATANEQFF.

The J gene is TRBJ2-2, the V gene TRBV3-1; no clear D. The ends were cut back, 5 bases at V and 6 bases at J, with 16 bases in the middle. CDR1 is LGHDT, CDR2 YNNKEL, per germline (reference sequence). The length of the CDR3 is 15 residues. DNA of the CDR3: TGTGCCAGCAGCTCAAAAAGGACGTTTCCCGGGGAGCTGTTTTTT. Translating gives CASSSKRTFPGELFF.

J is TRBJ2-1 and V is TRBV20-1; tentative D call: TRBD1 (5 bases). V was pared by 0 bases and J by 9 bases, with 15 bases between. Germline assignment: CDR1 DFQATT and CDR2 SNEGSKA (reference sequence). There are 14 residues in the CDR3. CDR3 in DNA: TGCAGTGCTAGAGATCTCGGCAGGGTCCGTGAGCAGTTCTTC. It specifies CSARDLGRVREQFF.

The J gene is TRBJ2-5, the V gene TRBV13, with D perhaps assigned TRBD1 or TRBD2 (5 bases each). The V gene lost 5 bases and the J gene lost 3 bases, with 19 bases spanning the gap. CDR3 length: 16 amino acids. Germline V gene data show CDR1 as PRHDT and CDR2 as FYEKMQ (reference sequence). CDR3 in DNA: TGTGCCAGCAGCAGCCTAGAGGGACGACCAGAAGAGACCCAGTACTTC. This translates into CASSSLEGRPEETQYF.

Here the CDR3 reads CASTSGGTTSTGELFF. The CDR3 nucleotides are TGTGCCAGCACCTCCGGGGGGACTACTTCCACCGGGGAGCTGTTTTTT. The chain carries TRBV3-1 and TRBJ2-2, with 7 bases fitting TRBD2. This CDR3 spans 16 amino acids. Germline V gives CDR1 LGHDT, CDR2 YNNKEL (reference sequence). The V segment lost 7 bases and the J segment 4 bases; nucleotides outside the gene matches: 12.

This chain's CDR3 is CASSRNMGHLGNEQFF. CDR3 DNA: TGTGCCAGCAGCCGCAACATGGGGCACCTGGGGAATGAGCAGTTCTTC. This chain joins TRBV7-9 and TRBJ2-1, with D possibly being TRBD1 (5 bases). The CDR3 consists of 16 residues. V lost 5 bases to trimming and J lost 7 bases, with 21 bases between them. Germline values: CDR1 SEHNR, CDR2 FQNEAQ (reference sequence).

The CDR3 DNA follows: TGTGCCAGCAGTCTACCACAGGGGACCCAGCATTTT. As protein: CASSLPQGTQHF. The chain uses TRBV27 and TRBJ1-5; TRBD1 matches at 7 bases. V lost 5 bases and J lost 11; bases outside the gene matches: 6. This CDR3 comprises 12 residues. Germline loops: CDR1 MNHEY, CDR2 SMNVEV (reference sequence).

This clonotype was recorded at least ten times. The rearrangement uses TRBV5-1 and TRBJ2-2; D gene unclear. CDR3 length: 17 amino acids. Trimming took off 7 bases at V and 1 base at J, with 20 bases between the two ends. The germline gives CDR1 SGHRS, CDR2 YFSETQ. This CDR3 is CASQINPSDLNTGELFF. As DNA, the CDR3 is TGCGCCAGCCAAATCAACCCCAGCGACCTGAACACCGGGGAGCTGTTTTTT.

The genes are TRBV7-2 and TRBJ2-3, with TRBD2 as a possible D gene (5 bases). Trimming removed 5 bases from V and 0 bases from J, with 15 bases in between. The CDR3 covers 16 residues. Per germline, CDR1 SGHTA and CDR2 FQGNSA. CDR3 in amino acids: CASSLPYGLSTDTQYF. In DNA form, the CDR3 reads TGTGCCAGCAGCCTACCATACGGACTCAGCACAGATACGCAGTATTTT.

A few counts support this clonotype. This chain uses TRBV25-1 with TRBJ2-2, with 10 bases matching TRBD2. CDR3 length: 19 residues. V trimming: 3 bases; J trimming: 2 bases; junction bases outside the gene matches: 12. Looked up from germline, CDR1 is MGHDK and CDR2 is SYGVNS. The CDR3 DNA reads TGTGCCAGCAGTGACCCGTTGGCAGCGGGGGGGGGAAACACCGGGGAGCTGTTTTTT. Translated: CASSDPLAAGGGNTGELFF. Based on the CDR3 plus reference TRBV25-1 and TRBJ2-2, the full variable domain is EADIYQTPRYLVIGTGKKITLECSQTMGHDKMYWYQQDPGMELHLIHYSYGVNSTEKGDLSSESTVSRIRTEHFPLTLESARPSHTSQYLCASSDPLAAGGGNTGELFFGEGSRLTVL.

This clonotype was recorded a few times. This sequence joins TRBV7-7 and TRBJ2-3; TRBD1 agrees at 10 bases. Trimming cost V 5 bases and J 0 bases; bases outside gene matches: 5. The germline CDR1 and CDR2 sequences are SSHAT and FNYEAQ (reference sequence). The CDR3 loop spans 16 amino acids. CDR3 coding DNA: TGTGCCAGCAGCCGTGGGACAGGGGCTAGCACAGATACGCAGTATTTT. As protein: CASSRGTGASTDTQYF.

On this clonotype itself: The junction departs from the called germline gene at one end, perhaps through a read error. The V and J genes are TRBV11-1 and TRBJ2-5, with 7 bases fitting TRBD1. This CDR3 is 18 amino acids long. CDR1 and CDR2 from the germline V gene are SGHAT and FQDESV (reference sequence). CDR3 region: CSSSSPPGQWYGEETQYF. The CDR3 bases are TGTTCCAGCAGCTCACCGCCGGGACAGTGGTATGGGGAGGAGACCCAGTACTTC.

In its sample, this clonotype was seen a few times. The chain links TRBV3-1 to TRBJ2-3; unclear D gene. CDR1 is LGHDT, CDR2 YNNKEL, per germline (reference sequence). The V end was cut by 0 bases, the J end by 8 bases, with 21 bases between. CDR3 length: 17 residues. CDR3 sequence (DNA): TGTGCCAGCAGCCAAGATGTTTCATTAGGTTCTAGGCGTACGCAGTATTTT. Protein product: CASSQDVSLGSRRTQYF.

Ten or more counts support this clonotype. The CDR3 coding sequence is TGCAGCGCCCTAAGGGAGGCGGGAAGGCTAGACAATGAGCAGTTCTTC. This codes for CSALREAGRLDNEQFF. The gene calls are TRBV29-1 and TRBJ2-1; tentatively, D is TRBD2 (6 bases). Germline CDR1 SQVTM, CDR2 ANQGSEA. The CDR3 covers 16 residues. With 7 bases removed from V and 5 bases from J, the gap between germline ends came to 24 bases.

This clonotype was observed a few times. The chain employs TRBV12-5 and TRBJ2-3; D assignment may be TRBD1 or TRBD2 (5 bases each). Trimming stripped 1 base from V and 0 bases from J, with 14 bases between. The germline V gene has CDR1 LGHNT and CDR2 FRNRAP. The CDR3 has 17 amino acids. The CDR3 protein is CASGLARGAISTDTQYF. The CDR3 coding sequence is TGTGCTAGTGGTTTGGCCAGAGGGGCTATTAGCACAGATACGCAGTATTTT.

DNA of the CDR3: TGTGCCAGCAGTTTTGGTTCTAGTGGAGAGACCCAGTACTTC. Its translation: CASSFGSSGETQYF. The rearrangement joins TRBV12-3 or TRBV12-4 to TRBJ2-5; no clear D. V was clipped by 3 bases and J by 4 bases, with 12 bases between them. The CDR3 totals 14 residues.